This record looks at one TCR beta chain sequence and its context. The antigen remains undetermined. TCRdb reprocessed the RT-PCR reads with MiXCR, giving one entry per CDR3 protein. In the table there are about 650,000 distinct CDR3 sequences, approximately 14% of which are singletons. Trimming stripped 11 bases from V and 0 bases from J, with 26 bases between. This CDR3 is 19 amino acids long. The sample comes from a study of response to subunit inactivated influenza vaccine. Study results and caveats: Each seasonal flu vaccination may recruit only limited new T cells, authors suggested.

The sequences come from PBMCs from blood, collected about 13 days after vaccination. The clonotype comes from a man aged 45-60 years who received an inactivated influenza vaccine. This chain connects TRBV12-3 or TRBV12-4 to TRBJ2-6; weak D call: TRBD2 (6 bases). CDR3 DNA sequence: TGTGCCTTCAGTTTATGGAGGGTTTTCTCGGGCTCTGGGGCCAACGTCCTGACTTTC. The encoded protein is CAFSLWRVFSGSGANVLTF.